The 31 T cell receptor beta chains presented below share a single source sample, sequenced in a study of blood T cell repertoires in COVID-19. Libraries were prepared by immunoSEQ multiplex PCR; TCRdb keeps only in-frame clonotypes and omits some of them. The profile shows just under 95,000 clones, 80% of them singletons. Sequencing was carried out using peripheral blood. The receptors were gathered from a human donor in a cohort sampled during active COVID-19.

The CDR3 DNA reads as TGTGCCTGGGCACGACAGGCCAACTATGGCTACACCTTC. Its translation: CAWARQANYGYTF. This chain connects TRBV30 to TRBJ1-2, with D possibly being TRBD1 (6 bases). V was trimmed by 5 bases and J by 2 bases, leaving 12 bases between them. Germline values: CDR1 GTSNPN, CDR2 SVGIG (reference sequence). The length of the CDR3 is 13 residues.

This clone was found many times. The chain has TRBV6-5 and TRBJ1-4; D gene unclear. This CDR3 has 15 amino acids. Germline V CDR1 and CDR2: MNHEY, SVGAGI. Between the trimmed V and J ends, which lost 6 bases and 5 bases, there was a span of 16 bases. CDR3 in DNA: TGTGCCAGCAGACCGACCGGGAAGCCAAATGAAAAACTGTTTTTT. Translation: CASRPTGKPNEKLFF.

This clone appeared once. The CDR3 region has the DNA TGCGCCAGCAGCTTGGATCAGGGGTGGGAGCAGTACTTC. This sequence encodes CASSLDQGWEQYF. This chain links TRBV5-1 with TRBJ2-7; tentative D call: TRBD1 (6 bases). Per the germline V gene, CDR1 is SGHRS and CDR2 is YFSETQ. The V end was cut by 0 bases, the J end by 7 bases, with 11 bases between. The CDR3 loop spans 13 amino acids.

The chain joins TRBV5-1 to TRBJ2-7, with TRBD2 matching over 10 bases. There are 13 residues in the CDR3. The V gene end was trimmed by 3 bases and the J gene end by 4 bases; junction bases not matched to a gene: 1. Per the germline V gene, CDR1 is SGHRS and CDR2 is YFSETQ. The CDR3 is CASSWTSGYEQYF. The CDR3 bases are TGCGCCAGCAGCTGGACTAGCGGTTACGAGCAGTACTTC. Full variable domain (remainder filled in from reference TRBV5-1 and TRBJ2-7): KAGVTQTPRYLIKTRGQQVTLSCSPISGHRSVSWYQQTPGQGLQFLFEYFSETQRNKGNFPGRFSGRQFSNSRSEMNVSTLELGDSALYLCASSWTSGYEQYFGPGTRLTVT.

V gene TRBV24-1 combines with J gene TRBJ1-1; perhaps TRBD1 as D (5 bases). Germline V gives CDR1 KGHDR, CDR2 SFDVKD. V was cut by 2 bases and J by 3 bases, with 6 bases left in between. The CDR3 is 13 residues long. The CDR3 spells CATSDWGDTEAFF. The CDR3 coding sequence is TGTGCCACCAGTGATTGGGGGGACACTGAAGCTTTCTTT.

This clone was picked up a small number of times. V and J are TRBV10-1 and TRBJ2-3, with 8 bases identical to TRBD1. Germline lookup yields CDR1 WNHNN and CDR2 SYGVQD (reference sequence). This CDR3 has 13 residues. The trim removed 7 bases at V and 1 base at J, leaving 1 base unmatched. The CDR3: CASTGQGTDTQYF. In nucleotides, the CDR3 is TGCGCCAGCACGGGACAGGGCACAGATACGCAGTATTTT.

This clone showed up just a few times. V and J are TRBV5-5 and TRBJ2-5, with 7 bases matching TRBD2. This CDR3 has 15 amino acids. Germline CDR1 and CDR2: SGHKS and YYEKEE (reference sequence). J was trimmed by 6 bases and V by 5 bases; bases with no gene match: 13. CDR3 sequence reads: CASRPGGGRKQTQYF. CDR3 in DNA: TGTGCCAGCAGACCTGGTGGCGGGAGAAAGCAGACCCAGTACTTC.

V is TRBV2 and J is TRBJ1-4, with 9 bases identical to TRBD1. Germline-derived CDR1 and CDR2 are SNHLY and FYNNEI. V lost 8 bases, J lost 8 bases, and 12 bases stayed unmatched. CDR3 length: 15 residues. The CDR3 here is CASGPRGTGHEKLFF. CDR3 nucleotide sequence: TGTGCCAGCGGTCCTAGGGGGACAGGGCACGAAAAACTGTTTTTT.

The rearrangement uses TRBV11-2 and TRBJ2-1; the D gene is possibly TRBD2 (5 bases). Trimming stripped 1 base from V and 7 bases from J, with 5 bases between. There are 12 residues in the CDR3. The germline V gene encodes CDR1 SGHAT and CDR2 FQNNGV. This chain's CDR3 is CASSLGENEQFF. DNA for the CDR3: TGTGCCAGCAGCTTAGGGGAGAATGAGCAGTTCTTC.

The chain carries TRBV5-1 and TRBJ1-2; unclear D gene. The CDR3 runs to 15 residues. Germline V gives CDR1 SGHRS, CDR2 YFSETQ. The V end lost 4 bases, the J end lost 2 bases, and 15 bases lay between the germline ends. CDR3 region: CASSLTGSGNYGYTF. Here the CDR3 DNA reads TGCGCCAGCAGCCTAACCGGCTCGGGGAACTATGGCTACACCTTC.

V gene TRBV7-9 combines with J gene TRBJ2-5, with D possibly being TRBD1 (5 bases). The germline gives CDR1 SEHNR, CDR2 FQNEAQ (reference sequence). The V end lost 6 bases, the J end lost 2 bases, and 10 bases lay between the germline ends. There are 13 residues in the CDR3. DNA for the CDR3: TGTGCCAGCAGTCCACAGGTACAAGAGACCCAGTACTTC. Its protein is CASSPQVQETQYF.

The chain is built from TRBV4-2 and TRBJ1-5; TRBD1 agrees at 7 bases. CDR3 size: 15 residues. The ends lost 0 bases at V and 4 bases at J; junction bases unmatched: 3. Germline CDR1 and CDR2: LGHNA and YNFKEQ. CDR3 nucleotides: TGTGCCAGCAGCCAAGATCCGGACAGGAATCAGCCCCAGCATTTT. Translated: CASSQDPDRNQPQHF.

The chain employs TRBV10-2 and TRBJ1-2, with D unresolved. Germline V gene sequence: CDR1 WSHSY, CDR2 SAAADI. V was cut by 6 bases and J by 8 bases, with 10 bases left in between. The CDR3 loop spans 11 amino acids. The CDR3 here is CASSGMGGYTF. The CDR3 DNA is TGCGCCAGCAGCGGGATGGGCGGCTACACCTTC.

V is TRBV4-1 and J is TRBJ2-1, with 7 bases fitting TRBD2. This CDR3 spans 15 amino acids. The V gene end was trimmed by 1 base and the J gene end by 5 bases; junction bases not matched to a gene: 5. Germline V lookup: CDR1 MGHRA, CDR2 YSYEKL. The DNA for the CDR3 is TGCGCCAGCAGCCAAGCTCTACTAGCGAACAATGAGCAGTTCTTC. Its translation: CASSQALLANNEQFF.

The J gene is TRBJ2-7, the V gene TRBV10-1; 8 bases are a match to TRBD2. CDR1 WNHNN and CDR2 SYGVQD come from the germline V gene (reference sequence). The CDR3 loop spans 16 amino acids. J gave up 7 bases and V 0 bases, and 11 bases lay outside the gene matches. The CDR3 nucleotides read TGCGCCAGCAGTGAGTCGGGAAGCGGGGGAGGAGAAGAGCAGTACTTC. Translated, it gives CASSESGSGGGEEQYF.

This chain joins TRBV10-3 and TRBJ2-7, with 9 bases aligning to TRBD1. This CDR3 has 14 amino acids. The germline gives CDR1 ENHRY, CDR2 SYGVKD. J lost 3 bases, V lost 7 bases, and 7 bases had no gene match. The CDR3 region has the DNA TGTGCCATCACCCCGACGGACAGGGGCTACGAGCAGTACTTC. Amino acid sequence: CAITPTDRGYEQYF.

V and J are TRBV7-2 and TRBJ2-5; TRBD2 matches 7 bases. The germline gives CDR1 SGHTA, CDR2 FQGNSA. J was trimmed by 4 bases and V by 1 base; bases with no gene match: 12. The CDR3 runs to 17 residues. Here the CDR3 DNA reads TGTGCCAGCAGCTTAGGCCTCTGGGGCGGGAGCGGAGAGACCCAGTACTTC. Translated, it gives CASSLGLWGGSGETQYF. The complete variable domain, with remaining parts taken from reference TRBV7-2 and TRBJ2-5, reads GAGVSQSPSNKVTEKGKDVELRCDPISGHTALYWYRQSLGQGLEFLIYFQGNSAPDKSGLPSDRFSAERTGGSVSTLTIQRTQQEDSAVYLCASSLGLWGGSGETQYFGPGTRLLVL.

The V call is TRBV5-4, the J call TRBJ2-7, with 9 bases identical to TRBD1. Trimming cost V 4 bases and J 4 bases; bases outside gene matches: 6. This CDR3 is 14 amino acids long. CDR1 SGHNT and CDR2 YYREEE come from the germline V gene (reference sequence). The DNA for the CDR3 is TGTGCCAGCAGCCCTCGGACAGGGGTGTACGAGCAGTACTTC. This encodes CASSPRTGVYEQYF.

This chain joins TRBV19 and TRBJ1-5; 12 bases align to TRBD1. J was trimmed by 6 bases and V by 4 bases; bases with no gene match: 7. The V gene's germline CDR1 is LNHDA and CDR2 SQIVND (reference sequence). The CDR3 consists of 16 residues. CDR3 sequence: CASSNRDRGRFQPQHF. The CDR3 nucleotides are TGTGCCAGTAGTAACCGGGACAGGGGGCGCTTTCAGCCCCAGCATTTT.

V usage is TRBV7-9 and J usage is TRBJ2-7; D uncertain. Germline V lookup: CDR1 SEHNR, CDR2 FQNEAQ (reference sequence). V was trimmed by 4 bases and J by 7 bases, leaving 11 bases between them. This CDR3 contains 12 residues. CDR3 sequence: CASSSTSREQYF. Written as DNA, the CDR3 is TGTGCCAGCAGCTCCACCTCTAGGGAGCAGTACTTC.

The rearrangement uses TRBV30 and TRBJ2-7, with 10 bases identical to TRBD1. V gave up 2 bases and J gave up 3 bases; unmatched junction bases: 7. CDR3 length equals 15 residues. Germline lookup yields CDR1 GTSNPN and CDR2 SVGIG (reference sequence). CDR3 in amino acids: CAWSPGQGSIYEQYF. In DNA, the CDR3 is TGTGCCTGGAGTCCGGGACAGGGGTCTATCTACGAGCAGTACTTC.

The chain has TRBV7-9 and TRBJ2-7; 7 bases line up with TRBD1. Trimming cost V 5 bases and J 6 bases; bases outside gene matches: 7. The CDR3 length is 13 residues. Per germline, CDR1 SEHNR and CDR2 FQNEAQ (reference sequence). CDR3 in amino acids: CASSRQGWSEQYF. For the CDR3, the DNA is TGTGCCAGCAGCCGACAGGGATGGAGCGAGCAGTACTTC. Together with reference TRBV7-9 and TRBJ2-7, the CDR3 gives the full variable domain: DTGVSQNPRHKITKRGQNVTFRCDPISEHNRLYWYRQTLGQGPEFLTYFQNEAQLEKSRLLSDRFSAERPKGSFSTLEIQRTEQGDSAMYLCASSRQGWSEQYFGPGTRLTVT.

This clone was recorded a few times. This chain uses TRBV5-6 with TRBJ2-7, with 8 bases that match TRBD1. CDR1 and CDR2 from the germline V gene are SGHDT and YYEEEE. V lost 4 bases and J lost 5; bases outside the gene matches: 20. The CDR3 contains 18 residues. CDR3 sequence (DNA): TGTGCCAGCAGCCCAGGACCTAGCCAGGGGGCGATTTGGGACGAGCAGTACTTC. Protein sequence: CASSPGPSQGAIWDEQYF.

In this sample, this clone is medium-sized. The CDR3 nucleotides read TGCGCCAGCAGTGAGGGACTAGCGGGAGCCTACAATGAGCAGTTCTTC. Translation: CASSEGLAGAYNEQFF. The chain links TRBV10-1 to TRBJ2-1; 13 nucleotides match TRBD2. V lost 2 bases to trimming and J lost 2 bases; unmatched junction nucleotides: 0. Germline V gene sequence: CDR1 WNHNN, CDR2 SYGVQD (reference sequence). The CDR3 is 16 amino acids.

The CDR3 loop reads CASSSEQGTSKGYTF. The CDR3 coding sequence is TGTGCCAGCAGTTCCGAACAGGGTACAAGTAAAGGCTACACCTTC. This sequence joins TRBV2 and TRBJ1-2, with D possibly TRBD1 on 6 matching bases. The ends were cut back, 5 bases at V and 8 bases at J, with 21 bases in the middle. The CDR3 has 15 residues. Germline V gene lookup returns CDR1 SNHLY and CDR2 FYNNEI.

V gene TRBV2 combines with J gene TRBJ1-4, with TRBD1 as a possible D gene (5 bases). The CDR3 covers 12 residues. Germline V CDR1 and CDR2: SNHLY, FYNNEI. V lost 7 bases and J lost 14, with 17 bases in between. CDR3 coding DNA: TGTGCCAGCACTCAGGGTGCGGGGATGCTGTTTTTT. As protein: CASTQGAGMLFF.

J is TRBJ2-5 and V is TRBV7-3, with 7 bases that match TRBD1. The ends lost 4 bases at V and 5 bases at J; junction bases unmatched: 4. This CDR3 contains 13 residues. The germline V gene has CDR1 SGHTA and CDR2 FQGTGA. The CDR3 bases are TGTGCCAGCAGCTATGACAGGGCTGAGACCCAGTACTTC. Residues: CASSYDRAETQYF.

The chain recombines TRBV11-1 with TRBJ2-3; unclear D gene. Germline V lookup: CDR1 SGHAT, CDR2 FQDESV (reference sequence). The ends were cut back, 5 bases at V and 3 bases at J, with 3 bases in the middle. The CDR3 consists of 11 residues. The chain's CDR3 is CASSHTDTQYF. The DNA for the CDR3 is TGTGCCAGCAGCCATACAGATACGCAGTATTTT.

V is TRBV5-1 and J is TRBJ2-7; 9 bases line up with TRBD2. CDR3 size: 13 residues. CDR1 is SGHRS, CDR2 YFSETQ, per germline. With 7 bases clipped from V and 5 bases from J, the junction kept 7 bases outside the gene matches. As DNA, the CDR3 is TGCGCCAGCGGGCTAGCGGGAAAGGACGAGCAGTACTTC. Translated: CASGLAGKDEQYF.

V and J are TRBV7-2 and TRBJ1-1, with 8 positions matching TRBD1. Germline V gene data show CDR1 as SGHTA and CDR2 as FQGNSA. This CDR3 spans 16 amino acids. With V trimmed by 2 bases and J by 4 bases, 9 bases remained unmatched. The CDR3 DNA sequence: TGTGCCAGCAGCTTATGGACAGGGAGGGGGCCCACTGAAGCTTTCTTT. It translates to CASSLWTGRGPTEAFF.

The chain has TRBV30 and TRBJ2-5; D gene uncertain. The CDR3 covers 12 residues. From germline, CDR1 is GTSNPN and CDR2 SVGIG (reference sequence). V lost 4 bases, J lost 2 bases, and 8 bases lay in between. As DNA, the CDR3 is TGTGCCTGGACGGGTGGGCAAGAGACCCAGTACTTC. Its translation: CAWTGGQETQYF.